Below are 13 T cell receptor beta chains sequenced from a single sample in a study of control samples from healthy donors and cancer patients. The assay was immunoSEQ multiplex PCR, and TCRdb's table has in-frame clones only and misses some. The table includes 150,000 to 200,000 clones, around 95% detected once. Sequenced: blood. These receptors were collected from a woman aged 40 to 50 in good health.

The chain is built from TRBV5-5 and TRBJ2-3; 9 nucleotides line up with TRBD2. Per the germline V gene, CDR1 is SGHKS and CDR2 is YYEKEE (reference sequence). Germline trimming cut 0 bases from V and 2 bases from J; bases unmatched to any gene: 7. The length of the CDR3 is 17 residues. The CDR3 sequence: CASSLVRLAGLTDTQYF. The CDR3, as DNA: TGTGCCAGCAGCTTGGTTCGGCTAGCGGGGCTCACAGATACGCAGTATTTT.

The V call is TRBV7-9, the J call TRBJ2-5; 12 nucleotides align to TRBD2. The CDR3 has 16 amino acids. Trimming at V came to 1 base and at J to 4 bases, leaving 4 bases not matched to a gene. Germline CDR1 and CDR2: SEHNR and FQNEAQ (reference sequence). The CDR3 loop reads CASSLVGTSGRETQYF. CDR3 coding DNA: TGTGCCAGCAGCTTAGTTGGGACTAGCGGGCGAGAGACCCAGTACTTC.

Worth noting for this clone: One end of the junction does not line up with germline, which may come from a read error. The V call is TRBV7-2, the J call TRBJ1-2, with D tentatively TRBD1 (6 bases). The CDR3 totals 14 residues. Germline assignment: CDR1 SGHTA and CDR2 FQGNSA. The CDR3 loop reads CASRGGGSWSGYTF. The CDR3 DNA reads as TGTGCTAGCAGAGGGGGGGGGTCCTGGAGTGGCTACACCTTC.

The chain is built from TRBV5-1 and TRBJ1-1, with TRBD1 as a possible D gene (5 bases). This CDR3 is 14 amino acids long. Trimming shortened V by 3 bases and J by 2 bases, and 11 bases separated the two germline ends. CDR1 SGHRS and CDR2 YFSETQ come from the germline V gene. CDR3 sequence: CASSWDLVNTEAFF. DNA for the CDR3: TGCGCCAGCAGCTGGGACCTGGTCAACACTGAAGCTTTCTTT.

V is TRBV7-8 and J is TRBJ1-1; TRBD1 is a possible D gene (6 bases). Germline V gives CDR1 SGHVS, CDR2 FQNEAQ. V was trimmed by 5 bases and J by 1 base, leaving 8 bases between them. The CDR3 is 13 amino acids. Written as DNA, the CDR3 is TGTGCCAGCAGCCGGACAGCGAACACTGAAGCTTTCTTT. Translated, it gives CASSRTANTEAFF. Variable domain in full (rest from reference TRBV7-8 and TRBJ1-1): GAGVSQSPRYKVAKRGQDVALRCDPISGHVSLFWYQQALGQGPEFLTYFQNEAQLDKSGLPSDRFFAERPEGSVSTLKIQRTQQEDSAVYLCASSRTANTEAFFGQGTRLTVV.

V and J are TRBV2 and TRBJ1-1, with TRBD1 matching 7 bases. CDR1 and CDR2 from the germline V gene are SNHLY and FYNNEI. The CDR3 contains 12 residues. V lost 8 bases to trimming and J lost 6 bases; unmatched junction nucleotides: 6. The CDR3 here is CASQTGYAEAFF. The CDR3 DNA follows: TGTGCCAGCCAGACAGGGTACGCTGAAGCTTTCTTT.

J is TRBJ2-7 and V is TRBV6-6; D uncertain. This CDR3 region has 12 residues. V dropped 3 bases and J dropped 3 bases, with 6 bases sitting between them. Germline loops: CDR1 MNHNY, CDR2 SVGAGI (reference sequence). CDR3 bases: TGTGCCAGCAGTTATGCAGACTACGAGCAGTACTTC. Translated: CASSYADYEQYF.

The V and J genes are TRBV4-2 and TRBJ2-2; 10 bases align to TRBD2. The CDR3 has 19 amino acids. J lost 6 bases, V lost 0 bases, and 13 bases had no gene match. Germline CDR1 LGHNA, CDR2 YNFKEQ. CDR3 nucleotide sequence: TGTGCCAGCAGCCAAGATCCATGGGCTAGCGGGAGCGTCGCCGGGGAGCTGTTTTTT. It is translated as CASSQDPWASGSVAGELFF.

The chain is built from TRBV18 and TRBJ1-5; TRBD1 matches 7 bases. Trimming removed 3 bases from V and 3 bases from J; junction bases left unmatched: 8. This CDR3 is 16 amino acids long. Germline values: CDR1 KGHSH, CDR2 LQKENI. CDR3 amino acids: CASSPRPGQPNQPQHF. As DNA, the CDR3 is TGTGCCAGCTCACCGCGACCGGGACAGCCCAATCAGCCCCAGCATTTT.

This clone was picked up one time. The chain's CDR3 is CASGVQTNYEQYF. DNA for the CDR3: TGTGCAAGCGGGGTTCAGACAAACTACGAGCAGTACTTC. This chain joins TRBV10-3 and TRBJ2-7; the match to TRBD2 covers 7 bases. CDR1 is ENHRY, CDR2 SYGVKD, per germline. This CDR3 spans 13 amino acids.

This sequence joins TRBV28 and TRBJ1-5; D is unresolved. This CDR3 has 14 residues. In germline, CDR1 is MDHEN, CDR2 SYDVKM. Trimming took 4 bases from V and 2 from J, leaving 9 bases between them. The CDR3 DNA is TGTGCCAGCAGTTCTCGGACCCGCAATCAGCCCCAGCATTTT. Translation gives CASSSRTRNQPQHF.

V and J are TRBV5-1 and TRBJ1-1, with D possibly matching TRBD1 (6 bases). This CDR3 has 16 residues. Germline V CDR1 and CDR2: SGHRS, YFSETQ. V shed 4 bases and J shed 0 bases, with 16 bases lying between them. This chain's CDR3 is CASSASGTPMNTEAFF. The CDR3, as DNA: TGCGCCAGCAGCGCTTCCGGGACACCGATGAACACTGAAGCTTTCTTT.

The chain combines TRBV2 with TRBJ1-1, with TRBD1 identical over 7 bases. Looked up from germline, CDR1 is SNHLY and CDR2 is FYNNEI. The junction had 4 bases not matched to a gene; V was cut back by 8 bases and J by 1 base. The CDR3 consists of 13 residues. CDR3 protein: CASLGQRNTEAFF. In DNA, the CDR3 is TGTGCCAGCTTGGGACAGCGGAACACTGAAGCTTTCTTT.